The 10 T cell receptor beta chains in this list originate from one sample, sequenced in a study of blood T cell repertoires in COVID-19. The table came from immunoSEQ multiplex PCR; TCRdb's copy has only in-frame clones and leaves some out. Here the sample spans fewer than 350,000 clones, 85% being singletons. Input material: PBMCs or T cells enriched from blood (not recorded which). The receptors were sampled from a woman between 50 and 59 years old who had recovered from COVID-19.

The rearrangement uses TRBV2 and TRBJ1-4, with 10 nucleotides matching TRBD1. The trim removed 0 bases at V and 8 bases at J, leaving 6 bases unmatched. This CDR3 has 16 residues. The germline V gene has CDR1 SNHLY and CDR2 FYNNEI. CDR3 DNA sequence: TGTGCCAGCAGTGAAGCAGGGACAGGGGTGGGAGAAAAACTGTTTTTT. Translating gives CASSEAGTGVGEKLFF.

This clone occurred a few times. This chain uses TRBV19 with TRBJ1-5, with 10 positions matching TRBD1. Germline-derived CDR1 and CDR2 are LNHDA and SQIVND (reference sequence). The junction had 5 bases not matched to a gene; V was cut back by 7 bases and J by 2 bases. This CDR3 has 15 amino acids. The CDR3 sequence is CASNIDRGRNQPQHF. The CDR3 nucleotides are TGTGCCAGTAACATAGACAGGGGGCGCAATCAGCCCCAGCATTTT.

This chain uses TRBV7-8 with TRBJ1-5; a weak D match, TRBD1 (5 bases). Germline CDR1 SGHVS, CDR2 FQNEAQ. V lost 3 bases and J 0 bases, leaving 9 bases between the germline ends. This CDR3 has 15 residues. CDR3 nucleotides: TGTGCCAGCAGCTTTTTGGGGGGTAGCAATCAGCCCCAGCATTTT. Translated, it gives CASSFLGGSNQPQHF.

The chain combines TRBV7-8 with TRBJ1-1; TRBD1 matches at 11 bases. Trimming removed 5 bases from V and 5 bases from J; junction bases left unmatched: 7. Looked up from germline, CDR1 is SGHVS and CDR2 is FQNEAQ. This CDR3 is built from 15 residues. In nucleotides, the CDR3 is TGTGCCAGCAGCCCACGGGACAGGGGGTATACTGAAGCTTTCTTT. Its protein is CASSPRDRGYTEAFF.

The chain carries TRBV6-2 or TRBV6-3 and TRBJ2-4, with 9 bases fitting TRBD2. Germline loops: CDR1 MNHEY, CDR2 SVGEGT. V gave up 5 bases and J gave up 9 bases; unmatched junction bases: 11. The CDR3 spans 15 residues. The CDR3 protein is CASSRVRTSDIIQYF. The CDR3 nucleotides are TGTGCCAGCAGTAGGGTCCGGACTAGCGATATCATTCAGTACTTC.

The chain joins TRBV5-5 to TRBJ2-1; TRBD2 is a possible D gene (6 bases). The CDR3 sequence is 18 residues long. CDR1 and CDR2 from the germline V gene are SGHKS and YYEKEE (reference sequence). The V and J ends lost 3 bases and 2 bases respectively, with 21 bases between them. The CDR3 protein is CASSSPKGLDRPYNEQFF. The CDR3 nucleotides are TGTGCCAGCAGCTCGCCCAAGGGACTGGACCGCCCCTACAATGAGCAGTTCTTC.

This chain connects TRBV19 to TRBJ2-1; D possibly corresponds to TRBD2 (5 bases). V lost 3 bases and J lost 5, with 14 bases in between. CDR3 length: 15 amino acids. Germline lookup yields CDR1 LNHDA and CDR2 SQIVND (reference sequence). CDR3: CASSIERDGNNEQFF. The CDR3, as DNA: TGTGCCAGTAGTATCGAGAGGGATGGAAACAATGAGCAGTTCTTC.

The CDR3 region has the DNA TGTGCCAGCAGCTTAGGACAGGATGGGACCCAGTACTTC. Amino acids: CASSLGQDGTQYF. The chain employs TRBV7-8 and TRBJ2-5, with a tentative D call TRBD1 (6 bases). This CDR3 is 13 amino acids long. V was cut by 1 base and J by 7 bases, with 10 bases left in between. Germline CDR1 reads SGHVS; CDR2 reads FQNEAQ.

This clone has more than one count but fewer than ten. This chain joins TRBV10-2 and TRBJ1-3; tentatively, D is TRBD1 (6 bases). There are 13 residues in the CDR3. Trimming shortened V by 7 bases and J by 4 bases, and 11 bases separated the two germline ends. Germline assignment: CDR1 WSHSY and CDR2 SAAADI. The CDR3 DNA sequence: TGCGCCAGCAACCCCGGACAGGGAAACACCATATATTTT. This gives the protein CASNPGQGNTIYF.

The CDR3 DNA reads TGTGCCAGCAGGTACTCGAGTGGCTACACCTTC. It codes for CASRYSSGYTF. The chain employs TRBV2 and TRBJ1-2; no firm D call. CDR3 length: 11 residues. Germline V gives CDR1 SNHLY, CDR2 FYNNEI. The ends were cut back, 6 bases at V and 7 bases at J, with 9 bases in the middle.